This entry concerns a single T cell receptor (delta chain). This record belongs to a study of gamma-delta T cells after stem cell transplantation. TCRdb re-analyzed the RT-PCR reads via CATT. This sample has about 14,000 delta-chain clones, with roughly 29% found just once. CDR1 is TSWWSYY and CDR2 is QGS in the germline V gene. The CDR3 totals 18 residues. Germline trimming cut 0 bases from V and 0 bases from J; bases unmatched to any gene: 8. Input material: gamma-delta T cells. The chain is built from TRDV1 and TRDJ1; TRDD3 aligns across 9 bases. This TCR came from a human donor. It is not recorded whose cells these are; they may come from a transplant donor. The CDR3 reads CALGELLTGGPYTDKLIF. DNA of the CDR3: TGTGCTCTTGGGGAACTCCTTACTGGGGGACCTTACACCGATAAACTCATCTTT.